The 9 T cell receptor beta chains listed next were all sequenced from one sample in a study of tissue T cells after allogeneic stem cell transplantation (dated by TCRdb to between 2021 and 2023). Library preparation was by the immunoSEQ multiplex PCR assay. In its TCRdb copy, this immuneACCESS table keeps in-frame sequences only and misses some clones. Where compared with another copy, unresolved V genes explain less than half of these, and the others have no known cause. This sample has about 9,500 clones in its table, and about half of those were observed once. The ten largest clones capture 7.1% of the sample. The sample's time point label is to be understood as: mouse harvest day 7 after allogeneic transplant. Each mouse graft consisted of 10^7 T-cell-depleted bone marrow cells plus 10^6 splenic CD5+ T cells and was given by tail vein injection. The sequencing input was gut tissue. These receptors came from a female BALB/c mouse given C57BL/6 T cells with graft-versus-host disease after an allogeneic hematopoietic cell transplant.

This clone was counted a few times. Here the gene names and germline are mouse. Coverage ceases 1 residue before the CDR3 finishes, and the germline J gene fills in the end. V gene TRBV29 combines with J gene TRBJ2-7; TRBD2 aligns across 8 bases. This CDR3 is built from 13 residues. From germline, CDR1 is MSHET and CDR2 SYDVDS. J was trimmed by 6 bases and V by 3 bases; bases with no gene match: 4. The CDR3 DNA, read in part, is TGTGCTAGCAGTTTCCCGGGGGGGGCTGAACAGTAC. Its translation: CASSFPGGAEQY. The whole CDR3 protein is CASSFPGGAEQYF.

With respect to this clone: Each gene name is a mouse one. The observed sequence ends 1 residue before the CDR3 terminus, with the missing tail filled in from the germline J gene. The sample carries other DNA sequences with the same CDR3. V and J are TRBV2 and TRBJ2-3; D may be TRBD1 (6 bases). The germline gives CDR1 LGHNA, CDR2 YSYQKL. This CDR3 region has 15 residues. V shed 3 bases and J shed 0 bases, with 10 bases lying between them. CDR3 bases read: TGTGCCAGCAGCCACAGGCAGGGGAGTGCAGAAACGCTGTAT. As protein: CASSHRQGSAETLY. The whole CDR3 protein is CASSHRQGSAETLYF.

As concerns this clone: Gene names are mouse gene names. The read ends 1 residue early relative to the CDR3; the germline J gene fills the gap. V and J are TRBV29 and TRBJ2-5; 13 bases are a match to TRBD2. Per the germline V gene, CDR1 is MSHET and CDR2 is SYDVDS. The CDR3 is made up of 18 amino acids. V shed 2 bases, J shed 2 bases, and the junction held 7 bases outside the gene matches. The sequenced part of the CDR3 DNA is TGTGCTAGCAGTTTAAGGACTGGGGGGGCGCGGGGCCAAGACACCCAGTAC. Amino acids: CASSLRTGGARGQDTQY. The CDR3 as a whole reads CASSLRTGGARGQDTQYF.

This clone was seen more than once but under ten times. Genes and germline come from the mouse. Read data end 1 residue before the CDR3 end; the end is taken from the germline J gene. The V gene is TRBV13-3, the J gene TRBJ2-7; 9 positions match TRBD1. The germline V gene encodes CDR1 NNHDY and CDR2 SYVADS. The CDR3 has 13 amino acids. The V gene end was trimmed by 2 bases and the J gene end by 5 bases; junction bases not matched to a gene: 2. CDR3 DNA, as far as it was read: TGTGCCAGCAGTGAAGGGACAGGGAATGAACAGTAC. Its translation is CASSEGTGNEQY. The CDR3, in full, reads CASSEGTGNEQYF.

As to this clone: Gene names denote mouse genes. The read ends 1 residue early relative to the CDR3; the germline J gene fills the gap. This rearrangement joins TRBV26 to TRBJ2-1, with D possibly matching TRBD2 (7 bases). V was pared by 3 bases and J by 6 bases, with 12 bases between. Germline values: CDR1 KGHPV, CDR2 FQNQEV (reference sequence). This CDR3 comprises 14 residues. The CDR3 protein is CASSLGGLSAEQFF. The CDR3 DNA, read in part, is TGTGCCAGCAGTCTTGGGGGGCTTAGTGCTGAGCAGTTC. The whole variable domain, filled in from reference TRBV26 and TRBJ2-1, reads NSKVIQTPRYLVKGQGQKAKMRCIPEKGHPVVFWYQQNKNNEFKFLINFQNQEVLQQIDMTEKRFSAECPSNSPCSLEIQSSEAGDSALYLCASSLGGLSAEQFFGPGTRLTVL.

In the case of this clone: Genes here carry mouse names. The CDR3 end falls 1 residue outside the read, so it is completed with the germline J gene. The sample carries other DNA sequences with the same CDR3. This chain connects TRBV26 to TRBJ2-2, with D possibly being TRBD2 (5 bases). The length of the CDR3 is 14 residues. Germline V gives CDR1 KGHPV, CDR2 FQNQEV (reference sequence). The ends were cut back, 3 bases at V and 1 base at J, with 6 bases in the middle. The sequenced part of the CDR3 DNA is TGTGCCAGCAGTCTCCTGGGAAACACCGGGCAGCTCTAC. Amino acid sequence: CASSLLGNTGQLY. The whole CDR3 region reads CASSLLGNTGQLYF.

This clone has just one count. Mouse gene names apply. Read sequence stops 1 residue before the CDR3 end, and the germline J gene provides the missing end. This chain uses TRBV31 with TRBJ2-7, with TRBD2 matching 9 bases. V lost 3 bases and J lost 4; bases outside the gene matches: 4. This CDR3 is built from 13 residues. Germline CDR1 GKSSPN, CDR2 SITVG. Incomplete CDR3 DNA: TGTGCCTGGAGCCCTGGGGGGGGTTATGAACAGTAC. This sequence encodes CAWSPGGGYEQY. The complete CDR3 protein is CAWSPGGGYEQYF.

Comment on this clone: Mouse germline and gene names are used. The read is 1 residue too short to cover the CDR3 end, so that end is filled in from the germline J gene. Within the sample, other DNA sequences also encode this same CDR3. The V and J genes are TRBV26 and TRBJ1-5, with 7 nucleotides matching TRBD1. Germline V gene sequence: CDR1 KGHPV, CDR2 FQNQEV (reference sequence). The ends lost 6 bases at V and 7 bases at J; junction bases unmatched: 3. The CDR3 sequence is 12 residues long. CDR3 bases read: TGTGCCAGCAGCCCGGGACAGCAGGCTCCGCTT. Its protein is CASSPGQQAPL. The entire CDR3 sequence reads CASSPGQQAPLF.

Points on this clone: Gene names are mouse gene names. The sequence runs out 1 residue before the end of the CDR3; the remainder is reconstructed from the germline J gene. The chain recombines TRBV12-2 with TRBJ2-5, with TRBD1 as a possible D gene (6 bases). The V end lost 3 bases, the J end lost 2 bases, and 11 bases lay between the germline ends. The CDR3 has 14 amino acids. Germline CDR1 and CDR2: SGHLS and HYDKME. The covered CDR3 bases are TGTGCCAGCTCTTCCGGGACACCCCAAGACACCCAGTAC. This translates into CASSSGTPQDTQY. The whole CDR3 sequence is CASSSGTPQDTQYF.